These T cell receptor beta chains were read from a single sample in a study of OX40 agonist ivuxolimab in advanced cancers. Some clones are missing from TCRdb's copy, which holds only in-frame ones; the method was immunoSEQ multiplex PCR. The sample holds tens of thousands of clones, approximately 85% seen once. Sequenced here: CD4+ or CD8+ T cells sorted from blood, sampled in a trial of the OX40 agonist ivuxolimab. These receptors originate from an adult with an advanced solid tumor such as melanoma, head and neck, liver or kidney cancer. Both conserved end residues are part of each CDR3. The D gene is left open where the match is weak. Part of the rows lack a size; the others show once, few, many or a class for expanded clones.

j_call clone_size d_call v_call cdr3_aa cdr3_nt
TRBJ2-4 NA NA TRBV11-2 CASSLVKGLGANIQYF TGTGCCAGCAGCTTAGTGAAGGGGTTGGGTGCGAACATTCAGTACTTC
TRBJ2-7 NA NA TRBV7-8 CASSWLDRTYEQYF TGTGCCAGCAGCTGGCTCGACAGGACCTACGAGCAGTACTTC
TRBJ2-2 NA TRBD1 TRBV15 CATSRVRGPGELFF TGTGCCACCAGCAGAGTCAGGGGGCCCGGGGAGCTGTTTTTT
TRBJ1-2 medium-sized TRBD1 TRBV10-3 CAIYKDRTNYGYTF TGTGCCATCTACAAGGACAGGACTAACTATGGCTACACCTTC
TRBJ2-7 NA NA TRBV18 CASSPRRDLAYEQYF TGTGCCAGCTCACCACGGCGGGACCTAGCCTACGAGCAGTACTTC
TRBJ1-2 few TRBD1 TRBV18 CASSPTGDHGYTF TGTGCCAGCTCACCGACAGGGGACCATGGCTACACCTTC
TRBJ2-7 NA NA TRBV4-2 CASSQGAGSEQYF TGTGCCAGCAGCCAAGGGGCGGGCTCCGAGCAGTACTTC
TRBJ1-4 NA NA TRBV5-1 CASSLAQLGEKLFF TGCGCCAGCAGCTTGGCACAGCTGGGGGAAAAACTGTTTTTT
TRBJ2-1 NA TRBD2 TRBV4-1 CASSQDGTSSSDEQFF TGCGCCAGCAGCCAAGATGGGACTAGTTCATCGGATGAGCAGTTCTTC
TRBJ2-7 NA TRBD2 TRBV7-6 CASSPYSGGGEQYF TGTGCCAGCAGCCCCTATTCGGGAGGAGGGGAGCAGTACTTC
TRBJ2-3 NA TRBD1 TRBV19 CASSTTGGSLADTQYF TGTGCCAGTAGTACGACAGGGGGCTCTCTAGCAGATACGCAGTATTTT
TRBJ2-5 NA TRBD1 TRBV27 CASSFQGAGLKTQYF TGTGCCAGCAGTTTTCAGGGGGCGGGTTTGAAGACCCAGTACTTC
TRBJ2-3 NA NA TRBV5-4 CASSPGRGLYTDTQYF TGTGCCAGCAGCCCCGGCCGCGGACTCTACACAGATACGCAGTATTTT
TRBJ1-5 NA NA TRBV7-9 CASSLARLGGRLSPQHF TGTGCCAGCAGCTTAGCGCGTCTGGGTGGCCGACTGTCGCCCCAGCATTTT
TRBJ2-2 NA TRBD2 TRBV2 CASSIYRGLAAGELFF TGTGCCAGCAGTATCTACCGAGGACTAGCGGCCGGGGAGCTGTTTTTT
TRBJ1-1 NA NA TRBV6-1 CASSRVPRTEAFF TGTGCCAGCAGTAGGGTCCCGCGCACTGAAGCTTTCTTT
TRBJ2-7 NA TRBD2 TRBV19 CASTLLAGALHEQYF TGTGCCAGTACTCTTTTAGCGGGAGCCCTGCACGAGCAGTACTTC
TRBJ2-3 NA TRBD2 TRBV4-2 CASSQGPGLNTDTQYF TGTGCCAGCAGCCAAGGGCCGGGACTAAACACAGATACGCAGTATTTT
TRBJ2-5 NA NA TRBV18 CASSPQGETQYF TGTGCCAGCTCACCACAGGGAGAGACCCAGTACTTC
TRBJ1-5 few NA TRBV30 CALQDSFNQPQHF TGTGCCCTACAGGACAGTTTTAATCAGCCCCAGCATTTT
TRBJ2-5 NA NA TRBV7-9 CASSKREDAPQETQYF TGTGCCAGCAGTAAAAGGGAGGACGCACCACAAGAGACCCAGTACTTC
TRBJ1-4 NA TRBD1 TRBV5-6 CASSRQGQGFEKLFF TGTGCCAGCAGCAGACAAGGACAGGGGTTTGAAAAACTGTTTTTT
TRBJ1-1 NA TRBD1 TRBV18 CASSPGTGPTEAFF TGTGCCAGCTCACCAGGGACAGGGCCCACTGAAGCTTTCTTT
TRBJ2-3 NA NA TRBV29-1 CSPRAAQYF TGCAGCCCTAGGGCTGCGCAGTATTTT
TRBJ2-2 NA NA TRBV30 CAYSRSGFAGELFF TGTGCCTATAGTCGGTCCGGGTTCGCCGGGGAGCTGTTTTTT
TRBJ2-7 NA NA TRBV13 CASSLRGYGAYEQYF TGTGCCAGCAGCTTACGGGGGTATGGCGCCTACGAGCAGTACTTC
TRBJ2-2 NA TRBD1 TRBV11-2 CASPKGTGQTNTGELFF TGTGCCAGCCCCAAAGGGACAGGACAAACGAACACCGGGGAGCTGTTTTTT
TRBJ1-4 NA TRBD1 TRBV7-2 CASSTGTDATNEKLFF TGTGCCAGCAGCACCGGGACAGACGCAACTAATGAAAAACTGTTTTTT
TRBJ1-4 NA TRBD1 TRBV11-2 CASSYTDRGGEKLFF TGTGCCAGCAGCTATACGGACAGGGGTGGAGAAAAACTGTTTTTT
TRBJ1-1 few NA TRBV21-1 CASSKLGAIPTDWNTEAFF TGTGCCAGCAGCAAGCTGGGGGCTATCCCAACGGATTGGAACACTGAAGCTTTCTTT
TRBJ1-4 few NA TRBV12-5 CASGFPIATNEKLFF TGTGCTAGTGGTTTCCCGATTGCAACTAATGAAAAACTGTTTTTT
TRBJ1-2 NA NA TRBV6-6 CASSYLYRSINYGYTF TGTGCCAGCAGTTACCTTTACAGGAGTATTAACTATGGCTACACCTTC
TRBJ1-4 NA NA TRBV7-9 CASSIKGEKLFF TGTGCCAGCAGCATAAAGGGTGAAAAACTGTTTTTT
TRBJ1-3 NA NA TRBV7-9 CASSLDTSGNTIYF TGTGCCAGCAGCTTAGACACTTCTGGAAACACCATATATTTT
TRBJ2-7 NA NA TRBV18 CASSPDNYEQYF TGTGCCAGCTCACCGGATAACTACGAGCAGTACTTC
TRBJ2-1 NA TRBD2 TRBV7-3 CASSPLTSGNKENEQFF TGTGCCAGCAGCCCGCTGACTAGCGGGAACAAGGAAAATGAGCAGTTCTTC
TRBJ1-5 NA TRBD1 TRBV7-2 CASKPGQGGQPQHF TGTGCCAGCAAGCCGGGACAGGGTGGTCAGCCCCAGCATTTT
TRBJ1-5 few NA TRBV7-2 CASSLSGGLNQPQHF TGTGCCAGCAGCTTAAGCGGAGGACTCAATCAGCCCCAGCATTTT
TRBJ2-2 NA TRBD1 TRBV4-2 CASSMRGLAGELFF TGTGCCAGCAGTATGAGGGGGCTCGCCGGGGAGCTGTTTTTT
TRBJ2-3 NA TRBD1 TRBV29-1 CSARQGVSDTQYF TGCAGCGCTCGACAGGGGGTCTCAGATACGCAGTATTTT
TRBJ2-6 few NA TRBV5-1 CASSARETGANVLTF TGCGCCAGCAGCGCACGGGAAACTGGGGCCAACGTCCTGACTTTC
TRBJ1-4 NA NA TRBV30 CAWKPGPLEKLFF TGTGCCTGGAAGCCGGGACCTCTTGAAAAACTGTTTTTT
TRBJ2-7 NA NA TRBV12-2 CASRLVGGYEQYF TGTGCAAGTCGCTTGGTGGGGGGGTACGAGCAGTACTTC
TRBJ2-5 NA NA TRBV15 CATSRAASETQYF TGTGCCACCAGCAGAGCCGCCTCCGAGACCCAGTACTTC